This record concerns one TCR beta chain sequence. Its target is unknown. The data derive from a study of CD8 T cells in Susac syndrome. General study results and limits: The CD4+ T cell repertoires in Susac syndrome were not clonally expanded.

In germline, CDR1 is DFQATT, CDR2 SNEGSKA (reference sequence). CDR3 length: 16 amino acids. V gave up 0 bases and J gave up 7 bases, with 16 bases separating them. The RNA input was about 0.5 to 1 ug, and it was reverse transcribed with random hexamers. TCRdb reanalysed the immunoSEQ multiplex PCR reads using MiXCR and keeps one entry per CDR3 protein. The sample holds under 200,000 distinct CDR3 sequences, roughly 90% seen once. This rearrangement joins TRBV20-1 to TRBJ1-6; perhaps TRBD1 as D (6 bases). This TCR derives from a human donor with Susac syndrome. The sample taken for sequencing was CD4+ T cells from PBMCs. The DNA of the CDR3 is TGCAGTGCTAGAGATTTAAGGGGGGCAGGGAATTCACCCCTCCACTTT. Residues: CSARDLRGAGNSPLHF.